The next 18 T cell receptor beta chains were all read from a single sample in a study of molecular identifiers for immune sequencing clone quantification. Each CDR3 protein is one row after TCRdb ran MiXCR on the PCR reads. The sample includes about 86,000 distinct CDR3 sequences, 25% of them seen just once. The source material was naive CD8+ T cells from blood, with Jurkat cell RNA spiked in. Regarding subset: FACS-sorted CD8+CD4-CCR7+CD45RA+ naive T cells. All receptors come from a human donor in good health. Some libraries in this study had Jurkat cell RNA spiked in.

This clonotype was seen many times. The chain is built from TRBV6-2 or TRBV6-3 and TRBJ2-2, with a weak D call TRBD1 (6 bases). Germline V lookup: CDR1 MNHEY, CDR2 SVGEGT. Trimming took 4 bases from V and 1 from J, leaving 7 bases between them. This CDR3 has 14 amino acids. The chain's CDR3 is CASSWTVNTGELFF. The CDR3 nucleotides read TGTGCCAGCAGTTGGACAGTGAACACCGGGGAGCTGTTTTTT.

V usage is TRBV11-2 and J usage is TRBJ2-7, with 7 bases aligning to TRBD2. The CDR3 totals 13 residues. Germline V lookup: CDR1 SGHAT, CDR2 FQNNGV. V gave up 6 bases and J gave up 0 bases; unmatched junction bases: 2. The CDR3 nucleotides are TGTGCCAGCAGTACGGGGGGCTCCTACGAGCAGTACTTC. Translation: CASSTGGSYEQYF. The full variable domain, its missing parts supplied by reference TRBV11-2 and TRBJ2-7, is EAGVAQSPRYKIIEKRQSVAFWCNPISGHATLYWYQQILGQGPKLLIQFQNNGVVDDSQLPKDRFSAERLKGVDSTLKIQPAKLEDSAVYLCASSTGGSYEQYFGPGTRLTVT.

With respect to this clonotype: A much larger clone is a single base away; this may be a read error. The chain combines TRBV27 with TRBJ2-7; D perhaps matches TRBD2 (5 bases). There are 13 residues in the CDR3. Germline V gene sequence: CDR1 MNHEY, CDR2 SMNVEV (reference sequence). Trimming took 8 bases from V and 6 from J, leaving 17 bases between them. This chain's CDR3 is CASGALEGSEQYF. In DNA, the CDR3 is TGTGCCAGCGGTGCATTGGAAGGGAGCGAGCAGTACTTC.

This chain connects TRBV19 to TRBJ2-7; 7 bases are a match to TRBD1. The CDR3 loop spans 15 amino acids. V shed 0 bases and J 2 bases; nucleotides not matched to a gene: 4. Looked up from germline, CDR1 is LNHDA and CDR2 is SQIVND (reference sequence). This chain's CDR3 is CASSIDGTATYEQYF. The CDR3 bases are TGTGCCAGTAGTATAGACGGGACAGCAACCTACGAGCAGTACTTC.

This clonotype showed up many times. The chain combines TRBV5-6 with TRBJ2-4; D may correspond to TRBD1 or TRBD2 (5 bases each). Germline V gives CDR1 SGHDT, CDR2 YYEEEE. This CDR3 region has 16 residues. Trimming took 4 bases from V and 9 from J, leaving 23 bases between them. CDR3 DNA sequence: TGTGCCAGCAGCCCAACTTATGGGGCCGCGGAGGCCATTCAGTACTTC. Translated: CASSPTYGAAEAIQYF.

This clonotype occurred once. A single base separates this from a much larger clone, so it may be a read error. The chain employs TRBV29-1 and TRBJ2-1; 16 positions match TRBD2. CDR1 is SQVTM, CDR2 ANQGSEA, per germline. The CDR3 extends over 15 amino acids. The CDR3 nucleotides read TGCGGCGTTGAAGGGACTAGCGGGAGGGTAGATGAGCAGTTCTTC. Its translation is CGVEGTSGRVDEQFF.

This rearrangement joins TRBV6-2 or TRBV6-3 to TRBJ2-7, with no clear D. This CDR3 is 13 amino acids long. The germline CDR1 and CDR2 sequences are MNHEY and SVGEGT. The germline V and J ends were trimmed by 6 bases and 0 bases, with 9 bases remaining between them. This chain's CDR3 is CASSLGNSYEQYF. CDR3 nucleotides: TGTGCCAGCAGCCTGGGGAACTCCTACGAGCAGTACTTC.

V and J are TRBV20-1 and TRBJ2-7, with 9 bases matching TRBD1. The germline V gene has CDR1 DFQATT and CDR2 SNEGSKA (reference sequence). The ends lost 0 bases at V and 7 bases at J; junction bases unmatched: 7. This CDR3 has 14 amino acids. CDR3 bases: TGCAGTGCTAGAGAACCCGGGACAGGGACTGAGCAGTACTTC. Translated: CSAREPGTGTEQYF.

The table lists this clonotype with a few counts. The chain joins TRBV10-3 to TRBJ1-1; possible D gene TRBD1, 5 bases. V gave up 0 bases and J gave up 4 bases, with 12 bases separating them. Germline V gives CDR1 ENHRY, CDR2 SYGVKD. This CDR3 is 15 amino acids long. CDR3 region: CAISESDGTGTEAFF. The DNA of the CDR3 is TGTGCCATCAGTGAGTCTGACGGGACTGGCACTGAAGCTTTCTTT.

This clonotype has a count of ten or more. V usage is TRBV5-1 and J usage is TRBJ2-1; unclear D gene. CDR1 and CDR2 from the germline V gene are SGHRS and YFSETQ. With 4 bases removed from V and 6 bases from J, the gap between germline ends came to 20 bases. The CDR3 is 16 residues long. CDR3 coding DNA: TGCGCCAGCAGCGACACCGCCTGGGTCTCCCCCAATGAGCAGTTCTTC. It codes for CASSDTAWVSPNEQFF.

The table lists this clonotype with many counts. This chain links TRBV27 with TRBJ1-3; D ambiguous. Trimming pared 2 bases from V and 1 base from J, leaving 3 bases between. The CDR3 extends over 13 amino acids. CDR1 and CDR2 from the germline V gene are MNHEY and SMNVEV (reference sequence). Written as DNA, the CDR3 is TGTGCCAGCAGTTTAGGGTCTGGAAACACCATATATTTT. Its protein product is CASSLGSGNTIYF.

The table lists this clonotype with many counts. The chain has TRBV20-1 and TRBJ2-5; D remains unclear. Trimming took 0 bases from V and 2 from J, leaving 13 bases between them. In germline, CDR1 is DFQATT, CDR2 SNEGSKA (reference sequence). The CDR3 runs to 15 residues. CDR3 amino acids: CSARDGPGVQETQYF. The CDR3 DNA reads TGCAGTGCTAGAGACGGTCCGGGCGTACAAGAGACCCAGTACTTC.

This clonotype was found a few times. The rearrangement joins TRBV12-3 or TRBV12-4 to TRBJ1-5; D uncertain. Trimming took off 5 bases at V and 6 bases at J, with 17 bases between the two ends. The CDR3 spans 15 residues. The DNA of the CDR3 is TGTGCCAGCAGTCGGCTGGAGGGCTCCTCTCAGCCCCAGCATTTT. Encoded protein: CASSRLEGSSQPQHF.

This rearrangement joins TRBV4-1 to TRBJ2-5, with TRBD2 identical over 16 bases. CDR1 and CDR2 (germline): MGHRA, YSYEKL. CDR3 length: 17 residues. With 3 bases clipped from V and 5 bases from J, the junction kept 6 bases outside the gene matches. The CDR3 DNA reads as TGCGCCAGCAGCCAGGGGACTAGCGGGAGGGCCGGGGAGACCCAGTACTTC. Amino acid sequence: CASSQGTSGRAGETQYF.

This clonotype came up a few times. The chain has TRBV10-3 and TRBJ1-2; a possible D gene is TRBD1 (5 bases). With 6 bases removed from V and 8 bases from J, the gap between germline ends came to 22 bases. The CDR3 totals 15 residues. Germline V gene data show CDR1 as ENHRY and CDR2 as SYGVKD. The CDR3 sequence: CAISLRPGPSSGYTF. CDR3 nucleotide sequence: TGTGCCATCAGCCTTCGCCCGGGACCGAGTTCCGGCTACACCTTC.

As concerns this clonotype: One junction end disagrees with the germline gene, perhaps due to a read error. This chain connects TRBV4-3 to TRBJ1-1; D may be TRBD1 (6 bases). Germline-derived CDR1 and CDR2 are LGHNA and YSLEER. The CDR3 loop spans 18 amino acids. This CDR3 reads CTSSQGPFRQDLNTEAFF. The DNA of the CDR3 is TGCACCAGCAGCCAAGGCCCCTTCAGACAGGACCTGAACACTGAAGCTTTCTTT.

This clonotype was recorded at least ten times. The CDR3 coding sequence is TGTGCCAGCAGCTTCATAACGGGATTCACAGATACGCAGTATTTT. Its protein is CASSFITGFTDTQYF. V gene TRBV7-9 combines with J gene TRBJ2-3; D is possibly TRBD2 (5 bases). CDR3 length: 15 amino acids. V was shortened by 3 bases and J by 2 bases, with 12 bases between the two germline ends. The germline gives CDR1 SEHNR, CDR2 FQNEAQ (reference sequence).

The chain carries TRBV5-6 and TRBJ2-2; 11 bases are shared with TRBD1. Germline-derived CDR1 and CDR2 are SGHDT and YYEEEE. With 4 bases clipped from V and 1 base from J, the junction kept 3 bases outside the gene matches. The CDR3 covers 16 residues. CDR3 sequence reads: CASSEGTGGNTGELFF. CDR3 nucleotides: TGTGCCAGCAGCGAGGGGACAGGGGGGAACACCGGGGAGCTGTTTTTT.